The 22 T cell receptor beta chains in this list originate from one sample, sequenced in a study of tumor-infiltrating lymphocytes in primary liver carcinoma. Taking roughly 20-34 mg of unsorted bulk tissue, the authors co-extracted RNA and DNA. Researchers generated TCR beta cDNA from about 450 ng of total RNA, relying on a constant-region primer. Slightly modified ARM-PCR served as the procedure for the TCR beta libraries. These libraries came from three rounds of nested multiplex PCR. The first two PCR rounds used TRBV1-TRBV30 forward primers with a C-beta reverse primer, roughly 10 cycles each. MiXCR was run by TCRdb on the multiplex PCR reads, yielding one entry per CDR3 protein. This table holds approximately 45,000 distinct CDR3 sequences, roughly 77% found once. Source material: tumor-adjacent normal liver tissue. Receptor source: a woman under 40 with primary liver carcinoma and hepatitis B virus infection.

A note on this clonotype: One end of the junction fails to match germline, which may point to a read error. The V and J genes are TRBV29-1 and TRBJ1-2; no firm D call. This CDR3 region has 11 residues. Looked up from germline, CDR1 is SQVTM and CDR2 is ANQGSEA. The CDR3 reads CSVEDQTGYTF. CDR3 coding DNA: TGTAGCGTTGAAGATCAGACCGGCTACACCTTC. The variable domain in full, completed from reference TRBV29-1 and TRBJ1-2, reads SAVISQKPSRDICQRGTSLTIQCQVDSQVTMMFWYRQQPGQSLTLIATANQGSEATYESGFVIDKFPISRPNLTFSTLTVSNMSPEDSSIYLCSVEDQTGYTFGSGTRLTVV.

As regards this clonotype: A read error may account for a junction end that differs from germline. The V call is TRBV20-1, the J call TRBJ2-3; D is uncertain. Germline values: CDR1 DFQATT, CDR2 SNEGSKA (reference sequence). The CDR3 is 12 residues long. The DNA of the CDR3 is TGCAGTGCTCATTCCAGCACAGATACGCATTATTTT. Amino acids: CSAHSSTDTHYF.

This clonotype was detected once. One junction end does not reproduce the germline sequence, and a read error may be involved. This chain joins TRBV6-2 or TRBV6-3 and TRBJ1-2, with D unresolved. The CDR3 has 13 amino acids. The germline V gene encodes CDR1 MNHEY and CDR2 SVGEGT. CDR3 in amino acids: CARSFADNYGYTF. The CDR3 DNA follows: TGCGCCAGAAGTTTCGCGGATAACTATGGCTACACCTTC.

The V call is TRBV6-5, the J call TRBJ1-1, with 9 bases fitting TRBD1. Germline trimming cut 4 bases from V and 4 bases from J; bases unmatched to any gene: 4. Germline V gene sequence: CDR1 MNHEY, CDR2 SVGAGI. The CDR3 spans 14 residues. CDR3 DNA sequence: TGTGCCAGCAGTTCCACGACAGGGGGCACTGAAGCTTTCTTT. Its translation: CASSSTTGGTEAFF.

Comments on this clonotype: Relative to the germline gene, one junction end is altered; a read error may explain this. The rearrangement links TRBV11-2 to TRBJ2-3, with D perhaps TRBD1 or TRBD2 (7 bases each). CDR3 length: 16 amino acids. Germline values: CDR1 SGHAT, CDR2 FQNNGV. As DNA, the CDR3 is TGTGCCAGCAGCTTAGGGGAGGGGGCTTCCACAGATACACAGTATTTT. Its translation: CASSLGEGASTDTQYF.

As concerns this clonotype: At one end, the junction sequence differs from germline, possibly due to a read error. The V call is TRBV6-1, the J call TRBJ2-3; 10 bases match TRBD1. Germline V gene sequence: CDR1 MNHNS, CDR2 SASEGT. The CDR3 totals 15 residues. DNA for the CDR3: TGTGCCAGCAGGAGCCCGGGACAGGGGCCAGATGCGCAGTATTTT. Its protein is CASRSPGQGPDAQYF.

Concerning this clonotype itself: This sequence may be a read error, since a much larger clone differs from it by one base. This rearrangement joins TRBV4-1 to TRBJ2-1, with a weak D call TRBD2 (5 bases). Germline V CDR1 and CDR2: MGHRA, YSYEKL. The CDR3 has 13 residues. Trimming removed 6 bases at V and 3 bases at J, with 9 bases between. The CDR3 reads CASSSDCYNEQFF. DNA for the CDR3: TGCGCCAGCAGTTCGGACTGCTACAATGAGCAGTTCTTC.

As regards this clonotype: Compared with germline, one end of the junction differs, possibly owing to a read error. This chain connects TRBV4-1 to TRBJ2-1; 7 positions match TRBD1. The germline V gene encodes CDR1 MGHRA and CDR2 YSYEKL. The CDR3 runs to 16 residues. This CDR3 reads CASTQDPGQGENEQFF. Written as DNA, the CDR3 is TGCGCCAGCACCCAAGATCCGGGGCAGGGGGAGAATGAGCAGTTCTTC.

This clonotype occurred many times. The rearrangement links TRBV5-1 to TRBJ2-3, with D possibly being TRBD2 (5 bases). The CDR3 contains 16 residues. Germline lookup yields CDR1 SGHRS and CDR2 YFSETQ. Trimming cost V 0 bases and J 1 base, with 12 bases left between them. CDR3 sequence reads: CASSLGLLERTDTQYF. In nucleotides, the CDR3 is TGCGCCAGCAGCTTGGGCCTACTAGAGCGCACAGATACGCAGTATTTT.

This clonotype was picked up many times. The genes are TRBV6-2 or TRBV6-3 and TRBJ2-1; 7 nucleotides align to TRBD2. In germline, CDR1 is MNHEY, CDR2 SVGEGT. The CDR3 covers 16 residues. Trimming cost V 2 bases and J 6 bases; bases outside gene matches: 10. The DNA for the CDR3 is TGTGCCAGCAGTTACATGCTTGGGGAGGGTGGCAATGAGCAGTTCTTC. Protein product: CASSYMLGEGGNEQFF.

As concerns this clonotype: Compared with germline, one end of the junction differs, possibly owing to a read error. The rearrangement joins TRBV6-2 or TRBV6-3 to TRBJ1-5; D is possibly TRBD1 (6 bases). Germline-derived CDR1 and CDR2 are MNHEY and SVGEGT. This CDR3 has 13 amino acids. CDR3 loop: CASSCRDNRPQHF. The CDR3 DNA reads TGTGCCAGCAGCTGCAGGGACAATCGGCCCCAGCATTTT.

As to this clonotype: The junction departs from germline at one end; a sequencing error may be responsible. The chain carries TRBV11-2 and TRBJ2-3; D perhaps matches TRBD2 (6 bases). This CDR3 has 16 amino acids. CDR1 SGHAT and CDR2 FQNNGV come from the germline V gene. CDR3 protein: CASSARGALSTDTRYF. The CDR3 region has the DNA TGTGCCAGCAGCGCACGCGGGGCTCTCAGCACGGATACGCGGTATTTT.

CDR3: CASSYSGGVSYTF. DNA for the CDR3: TGTGCCAGCAGTTACTCCGGCGGGGTCAGCTACACCTTC. The rearrangement joins TRBV6-2 or TRBV6-3 to TRBJ1-2; D remains unclear. CDR1 MNHEY and CDR2 SVGEGT come from the germline V gene. The CDR3 has 13 residues. Trimming took off 0 bases at V and 9 bases at J, with 11 bases between the two ends.

As regards this clonotype: The junction and the germline gene differ at one end; a read error may be behind it. This rearrangement joins TRBV7-8 to TRBJ2-1; no clear D gene. The CDR3 loop spans 13 amino acids. Germline V gene sequence: CDR1 SGHVS, CDR2 FQNEAQ. The CDR3 DNA is TGTGCCAGCAGCTCCTTGGGGTACAATGAGCAGCTCTTC. This translates into CASSSLGYNEQLF.

A word on this clonotype: The conserved phenylalanine or tryptophan is not found at the CDR3 terminus, so this likely reflects a read error. The V call is TRBV4-3, the J call TRBJ2-3; D remains ambiguous. Germline V gene data show CDR1 as LGHNA and CDR2 as YSLEER. The CDR3 is made up of 18 amino acids. The CDR3 protein is CASCQSVWLGNPDDTQYL. In DNA, the CDR3 is TGCGCCAGCTGCCAGTCGGTCTGGCTGGGTAATCCCGATGATACGCAGTATTTG.

Concerning this clonotype itself: The conserved phenylalanine or tryptophan is not found at the CDR3 terminus, so this likely reflects a read error. The CDR3 DNA follows: TGTACCAGCAGCCAAGCAAGCGGGAGCTCCTACGAGCAGTACTTA. Translation gives CTSSQASGSSYEQYL. V usage is TRBV4-2 and J usage is TRBJ2-7; 8 bases line up with TRBD2. The CDR3 is made up of 15 amino acids. CDR1 is LGHNA and CDR2 is YNFKEQ in the germline V gene.

By sample share, this clonotype is medium-sized. The CDR3 DNA sequence: TGTGCCAGCAGCTTGGCTTCCATTAGGGTGGGCGGGGAGCTGTTTTTT. It translates to CASSLASIRVGGELFF. The rearrangement uses TRBV11-3 and TRBJ2-2; D is ambiguous. The V gene lost 3 bases and the J gene lost 7 bases, with 18 bases spanning the gap. CDR3 length: 16 amino acids. The germline V gene encodes CDR1 SGHNT and CDR2 YENEEA. The whole variable domain, filled in from reference TRBV11-3 and TRBJ2-2, reads EAGVVQSPRYKIIEKKQPVAFWCNPISGHNTLYWYLQNLGQGPELLIRYENEEAVDDSQLPKDRFSAERLKGVDSTLKIQPAELGDSAVYLCASSLASIRVGGELFFGEGSRLTVL.

The table lists this clonotype with a few counts. A much larger clone differs from this one at a single base, so this may be a read error. The chain employs TRBV5-1 and TRBJ2-7; 8 positions agree with TRBD2. The germline CDR1 and CDR2 sequences are SGHRS and YFSETQ. The CDR3 has 13 amino acids. Unmatched junction bases numbered 8, after V lost 9 bases and J lost 3 bases. In nucleotides, the CDR3 is TGCGCCAACAACGCGGGGGGCAACTACGAGCAGTACTTC. Translating it yields CANNAGGNYEQYF.

This clonotype was detected once. Compared with germline, one end of the junction differs, possibly owing to a read error. The chain has TRBV11-2 and TRBJ1-1, with a weak D call TRBD1 (6 bases). The germline V gene has CDR1 SGHAT and CDR2 FQNNGV. The CDR3 length is 13 residues. CDR3 coding DNA: TGTACCAGCAGTTTAGCGAGGGACACTGAAGCCTTCTTT. Translating gives CTSSLARDTEAFF.

In this sample, this clonotype turned up a few times. It may be a read error: a sequence one base away is much more abundant. Without the conserved terminal phenylalanine or tryptophan, this CDR3 likely stems from a read error. The gene calls are TRBV28 and TRBJ2-2, with D unresolved. V lost 6 bases and J lost 5, with 13 bases in between. The V gene's germline CDR1 is MDHEN and CDR2 SYDVKM. This CDR3 region has 14 residues. CDR3 amino acids: CASRNSPGTGELFS. The CDR3 nucleotides read TGTGCCAGCAGAAATTCACCCGGGACCGGGGAGCTGTTTTCT.

The V and J genes are TRBV6-6 and TRBJ2-4; 11 bases map to TRBD2. Germline CDR1 and CDR2: MNHNY and SVGAGI (reference sequence). Trimming took 2 bases from V and 5 from J; bases not matched to a gene: 5. CDR3 length equals 16 residues. The CDR3 loop reads CASSYGGLAVQNIQYF. In nucleotides, the CDR3 is TGTGCCAGCAGTTACGGGGGACTAGCGGTTCAAAACATTCAGTACTTC.

This clonotype was counted at least ten times. The chain is built from TRBV24-1 and TRBJ2-1, with D perhaps matching TRBD2 (6 bases). V was cut by 5 bases and J by 3 bases, with 13 bases left in between. Germline loops: CDR1 KGHDR, CDR2 SFDVKD. CDR3 length: 15 amino acids. The CDR3 sequence is CATSVALEGYNEQFF. For the CDR3, the DNA is TGTGCCACCAGTGTAGCGCTGGAGGGCTACAATGAGCAGTTCTTC.